This TCR beta chain was profiled in a study of HIV-infected patients and healthy controls. Study-level results: Apparent post-therapy Gini recovery among HIV-infected patients was not reproduced with size-matched repertoires.

Follow-up blood was drawn about 14 weeks, roughly three months, after antiretroviral therapy began. All unsorted peripheral T cells were captured because whole blood was used without fractionation. Reverse transcription used around 540 ng RNA and constant-region primers for alpha and beta. Each of the alpha and beta chains got its own library through chain-specific third strand synthesis with indices. TCRdb fed the 5' RACE reads into MiXCR, producing one record per CDR3 protein. The sample contains more than 15,000 distinct CDR3 sequences, roughly 7.9% of which appear only once. This clonotype was seen many times. Its target is unknown. There are 16 residues in the CDR3. Germline V gene sequence: CDR1 SGHRS, CDR2 YFSETQ. Unmatched junction bases numbered 9, after V lost 4 bases and J lost 3 bases.

This clonotype originated in an adult with HIV infection. This sequence joins TRBV5-1 and TRBJ2-7; the match to TRBD1 covers 11 bases. The sample consisted of blood, taken during antiretroviral therapy. The CDR3 DNA sequence: TGCGCCAGCAGCCCCGGACAGGGGGCTATAAGCTACGAGCAGTACTTC. Translating gives CASSPGQGAISYEQYF.